The 27 T cell receptor beta chains in this list originate from one sample, sequenced in a study of CD8 T cells in ankylosing spondylitis (dated by TCRdb to about 2017). The study at large found these results: A TCR beta motif made up of about eight highly homologous amino acid variants appeared to be characteristic of blood from ankylosing spondylitis patients.

No antigen is known for these receptors. The library was made by 5' RACE. Reads for this sample came from an Illumina HiSeq 2500. TCRdb's own reprocessing of the public reads used fastp at Q25 and MiXCR and kept productive beta chains. When rows share a CDR3 protein, they turn into one entry using the most common DNA and genes. The sample table records just under 550,000 distinct CDR3 sequences; 10% to 15% of these occur just once. The top ten clones comprise around 6.8% of the sample. Sequencing input: blood, either unsorted or a sorted T cell fraction (not recorded which). The receptors come from a male donor with ankylosing spondylitis.

This clonotype appeared many times. The chain has TRBV29-1 and TRBJ2-1; 8 nucleotides match TRBD2. This CDR3 has 15 amino acids. Germline CDR1 SQVTM, CDR2 ANQGSEA. V was pared by 6 bases and J by 3 bases, with 10 bases of the junction left unmatched. This CDR3 is CSVDGGGALYNEQFF. The CDR3 DNA reads TGCAGCGTCGACGGGGGGGGGGCTCTCTACAATGAGCAGTTCTTC.

The table lists this clonotype with many counts. The V and J genes are TRBV5-1 and TRBJ2-1; D is perhaps TRBD2 (6 bases). This CDR3 region has 14 residues. Trimming shortened V by 2 bases and J by 6 bases, and 12 bases separated the two germline ends. Germline CDR1 and CDR2: SGHRS and YFSETQ. CDR3 DNA: TGCGCCAGCAGCTTACAAGGACTACCCAATGAGCAGTTCTTC. Its translation is CASSLQGLPNEQFF.

This chain connects TRBV27 to TRBJ2-5; D is ambiguous. V dropped 2 bases and J dropped 4 bases, with 8 bases sitting between them. CDR1 is MNHEY and CDR2 is SMNVEV in the germline V gene (reference sequence). The CDR3 runs 13 residues. The CDR3: CASSLRPLETQYF. The CDR3 nucleotides read TGTGCCAGCAGTTTAAGGCCCCTAGAGACCCAGTACTTC.

The chain employs TRBV7-9 and TRBJ2-7; D may be TRBD1 or TRBD2 (6 bases each). The V end lost 5 bases, the J end lost 2 bases, and 16 bases lay between the germline ends. The CDR3 is 15 residues long. Germline V lookup: CDR1 SEHNR, CDR2 FQNEAQ (reference sequence). The CDR3, as DNA: TGTGCCAGCAGCGCCCGACTAGAGGGGGCCTACGAGCAGTACTTC. Protein product: CASSARLEGAYEQYF.

The chain joins TRBV12-3 or TRBV12-4 to TRBJ1-1, with D unresolved. This CDR3 has 15 residues. V lost 2 bases, J lost 0 bases, and 10 bases lay in between. The CDR3 loop is CASSLIGLMNTEAFF. CDR3 nucleotides: TGTGCCAGCAGTTTAATCGGGTTAATGAACACTGAAGCTTTCTTT.

This clonotype showed up just a few times. V and J are TRBV13 and TRBJ2-3; TRBD1 matches 7 bases. The germline CDR1 and CDR2 sequences are PRHDT and FYEKMQ (reference sequence). The CDR3 loop spans 15 amino acids. V dropped 0 bases and J dropped 5; count of bases not matched to a gene: 5. The chain's CDR3 is CASSLGGGAGDTQYF. Written as DNA, the CDR3 is TGTGCCAGCAGCTTAGGAGGGGGCGCAGGAGATACGCAGTATTTT.

At least ten counts were recorded for this clonotype. The rearrangement links TRBV10-3 to TRBJ1-6; D gene uncertain. V was clipped by 6 bases and J by 10 bases, with 10 bases between them. CDR3 size: 12 residues. Per germline, CDR1 ENHRY and CDR2 SYGVKD. The CDR3 DNA is TGTGCCATCAGAACTGCCGGATCACCCCTCCACTTT. This codes for CAIRTAGSPLHF.

This chain joins TRBV6-1 and TRBJ2-7; perhaps TRBD2 as D (5 bases). This CDR3 has 11 amino acids. Germline assignment: CDR1 MNHNS and CDR2 SASEGT. In nucleotides, the CDR3 is TGTGCCAGCAGTTCCGTTTGGGAGCAGCACGTC. It yields the protein CASSSVWEQHV.

This sequence joins TRBV12-3 or TRBV12-4 and TRBJ2-5; possibly TRBD2 for D (6 bases). This CDR3 region has 16 residues. Trimming took off 4 bases at V and 5 bases at J, with 20 bases between the two ends. This CDR3 is CASSYPVGGTRETQYF. CDR3 nucleotides: TGTGCCAGCAGTTATCCTGTGGGCGGGACGCGGGAGACCCAGTACTTC.

The genes are TRBV5-4 and TRBJ2-7; D may be TRBD2 (5 bases). Germline loops: CDR1 SGHNT, CDR2 YYREEE (reference sequence). This CDR3 is built from 13 residues. Trimming removed 4 bases from V and 5 bases from J, with 13 bases in between. CDR3 loop: CASSNKDGNEQYF. CDR3 nucleotides: TGTGCCAGCAGCAACAAGGACGGGAACGAGCAGTACTTC.

This clonotype came up a few times. J is TRBJ1-5 and V is TRBV30; D uncertain. The CDR3 contains 12 residues. Deletions cut 2 bases from V and 0 bases from J, with 2 bases between. Germline lookup yields CDR1 GTSNPN and CDR2 SVGIG (reference sequence). The CDR3 region is CAWSYSNQPQHF. Written as DNA, the CDR3 is TGTGCCTGGAGTTATAGCAATCAGCCCCAGCATTTT.

DNA of the CDR3: TGTGCCAGCAGCCGAAAGGGACTAAACTCTGGAAACACCATATATTTT. Translation: CASSRKGLNSGNTIYF. The chain has TRBV7-2 and TRBJ1-3; tentatively, D is TRBD1 (5 bases). The germline gives CDR1 SGHTA, CDR2 FQGNSA. Trimming pared 5 bases from V and 0 bases from J, leaving 14 bases between. The CDR3 runs 16 residues.

The J gene is TRBJ1-2, the V gene TRBV2, with no clear D. V lost 1 base to trimming and J lost 4 bases, with 19 bases between them. The CDR3 contains 17 residues. CDR1 is SNHLY and CDR2 is FYNNEI in the germline V gene. DNA for the CDR3: TGTGCCAGCAGTGAAGGCTTTGCCTCTGATCGGGGCTATGGCTACACCTTC. As protein: CASSEGFASDRGYGYTF.

About this clonotype: Lacking the conserved final phenylalanine or tryptophan, this CDR3 likely reflects a read error. For the CDR3, the DNA is TGTGCCAGCACACAGGGCCATGGCTACACCCTC. It codes for CASTQGHGYTL. This sequence joins TRBV12-3 or TRBV12-4 and TRBJ1-2; D possibly corresponds to TRBD1 (6 bases). Trimming removed 7 bases from V and 6 bases from J, with 9 bases in between. CDR3 length: 11 amino acids.

This clonotype was recorded many times. CDR3 sequence (DNA): TGTGCCAAGAAGGAACTAGCGGAAAGCACAGATACGCAGTATTTT. Protein sequence: CAKKELAESTDTQYF. This chain connects TRBV6-1 to TRBJ2-3, with 8 bases matching TRBD2. Looked up from germline, CDR1 is MNHNS and CDR2 is SASEGT. V shed 10 bases and J 0 bases; nucleotides not matched to a gene: 9. The CDR3 covers 15 residues.

This clonotype was picked up many times. The chain has TRBV12-3 or TRBV12-4 and TRBJ2-1; 11 bases align to TRBD2. J was trimmed by 8 bases and V by 4 bases; bases with no gene match: 10. CDR3 size: 16 residues. CDR3: CASSWITSGSGDEQFF. In nucleotides, the CDR3 is TGTGCCAGCAGTTGGATTACTAGCGGGAGTGGGGATGAGCAGTTCTTC.

This clonotype showed up many times. This rearrangement joins TRBV7-2 to TRBJ2-5; 10 positions match TRBD2. Germline CDR1 reads SGHTA; CDR2 reads FQGNSA. Trimming removed 4 bases from V and 5 bases from J; junction bases left unmatched: 7. The CDR3 has 15 residues. The CDR3: CASSSSGRVWETQYF. CDR3 nucleotides: TGTGCCAGCAGCTCAAGCGGGAGGGTTTGGGAGACCCAGTACTTC. Together with reference TRBV7-2 and TRBJ2-5, the CDR3 gives the full variable domain: GAGVSQSPSNKVTEKGKDVELRCDPISGHTALYWYRQSLGQGLEFLIYFQGNSAPDKSGLPSDRFSAERTGGSVSTLTIQRTQQEDSAVYLCASSSSGRVWETQYFGPGTRLLVL.

This chain joins TRBV5-1 and TRBJ1-3; D not certain. Germline CDR1 is SGHRS and CDR2 is YFSETQ. Trimming shortened V by 2 bases and J by 0 bases, and 6 bases separated the two germline ends. This CDR3 comprises 14 residues. The CDR3 protein is CASSFDNSGNTIYF. The CDR3 bases are TGCGCCAGCAGCTTTGACAACTCTGGAAACACCATATATTTT.

This clonotype came up a few times. The chain couples TRBV20-1 to TRBJ2-4; perhaps TRBD2 as D (5 bases). The germline V gene has CDR1 DFQATT and CDR2 SNEGSKA (reference sequence). This CDR3 contains 14 residues. V gave up 5 bases and J gave up 1 base, with 12 bases separating them. The DNA for the CDR3 is TGCAGTGCTCTCAGCGGAGAGGCCAAAAACATTCAGTACTTC. Its translation is CSALSGEAKNIQYF.

This clonotype was detected many times. DNA for the CDR3: TGCGCCAGCAGCTTGGAGGGACTAGCGGGAGTAGAGACCCAGTACTTC. Translated, it gives CASSLEGLAGVETQYF. The rearrangement links TRBV5-1 to TRBJ2-5; 14 bases agree with TRBD2. The junction had 2 bases not matched to a gene; V was cut back by 0 bases and J by 4 bases. The CDR3 totals 16 residues. Germline loops: CDR1 SGHRS, CDR2 YFSETQ.

This clonotype was seen more than once but under ten times. The chain combines TRBV9 with TRBJ2-3; D is undetermined. V was pared by 2 bases and J by 0 bases, with 7 bases between. This CDR3 is 14 amino acids long. Germline-derived CDR1 and CDR2 are SGDLS and YYNGEE. CDR3 in amino acids: CASSVSWSTDTQYF. The CDR3 DNA sequence: TGTGCCAGCAGCGTCTCATGGAGCACAGATACGCAGTATTTT.

This clonotype was seen a handful of times. The chain couples TRBV4-1 to TRBJ2-5; possibly TRBD2 for D (6 bases). The germline V and J ends were trimmed by 1 base and 2 bases, with 17 bases remaining between them. The CDR3 extends over 17 amino acids. The germline CDR1 and CDR2 sequences are MGHRA and YSYEKL. The CDR3 DNA reads TGCGCCAGCAGCCAAGGTCACGCGGCTAGCGAACAAGAGACCCAGTACTTC. It codes for CASSQGHAASEQETQYF.

The V call is TRBV5-1, the J call TRBJ2-5; D tentatively reads TRBD1 or TRBD2 (5 bases each). Germline assignment: CDR1 SGHRS and CDR2 YFSETQ. Trimming took off 9 bases at V and 4 bases at J, with 19 bases between the two ends. This CDR3 comprises 14 residues. The CDR3 bases are TGCGCCACCCGCGCCGATGGGGGATCAGAGACCCAGTACTTC. Encoded protein: CATRADGGSETQYF.

The J gene is TRBJ1-1, the V gene TRBV12-3 or TRBV12-4, with no clear D. Trimming left V 3 bases short and J 10 bases short, with 15 bases between. The CDR3 loop spans 13 amino acids. The CDR3 DNA is TGTGCCAGCAGTTTTGGTAACAGTCTGCCAGCTTTCTTT. Translating it yields CASSFGNSLPAFF.

J is TRBJ2-5 and V is TRBV20-1; D gene ambiguous. V was trimmed by 3 bases and J by 0 bases, leaving 5 bases between them. The CDR3 is 12 residues long. Germline CDR1 reads DFQATT; CDR2 reads SNEGSKA (reference sequence). CDR3 sequence (DNA): TGCAGTGCTAGTCGGTACCAAGAGACCCAGTACTTC. The encoded protein is CSASRYQETQYF.

This clonotype was seen repeatedly, ten times or more. The CDR3 region has the DNA TGTGCCAGCAGTTTAGGGACAGGGGCGTCTAGGAATGAGCAGTTCTTC. Translation: CASSLGTGASRNEQFF. The chain recombines TRBV12-3 or TRBV12-4 with TRBJ2-1; TRBD1 matches at 9 bases. V dropped 1 base and J dropped 7; count of bases not matched to a gene: 8. The CDR3 runs 16 residues.

This clonotype came up a few times. The chain employs TRBV15 and TRBJ2-5; D perhaps matches TRBD2 (6 bases). V lost 1 base and J 5 bases, leaving 8 bases between the germline ends. CDR1 is LNHNV, CDR2 YYDKDF, per germline (reference sequence). This CDR3 is 13 amino acids long. CDR3 residues: CATSRGAGETQYF. In DNA form, the CDR3 reads TGTGCCACCAGCAGAGGGGCGGGGGAGACCCAGTACTTC.